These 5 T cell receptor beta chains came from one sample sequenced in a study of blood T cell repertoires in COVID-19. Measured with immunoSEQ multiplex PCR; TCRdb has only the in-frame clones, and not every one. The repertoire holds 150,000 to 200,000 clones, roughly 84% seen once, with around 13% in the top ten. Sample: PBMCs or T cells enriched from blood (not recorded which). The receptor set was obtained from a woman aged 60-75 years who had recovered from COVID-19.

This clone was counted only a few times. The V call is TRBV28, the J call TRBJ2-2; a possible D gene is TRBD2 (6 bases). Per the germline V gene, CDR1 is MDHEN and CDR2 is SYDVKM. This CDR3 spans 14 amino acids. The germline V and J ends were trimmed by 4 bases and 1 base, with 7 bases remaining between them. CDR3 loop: CASSSGGNTGELFF. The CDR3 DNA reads TGTGCCAGCAGTTCCGGGGGGAACACCGGGGAGCTGTTTTTT.

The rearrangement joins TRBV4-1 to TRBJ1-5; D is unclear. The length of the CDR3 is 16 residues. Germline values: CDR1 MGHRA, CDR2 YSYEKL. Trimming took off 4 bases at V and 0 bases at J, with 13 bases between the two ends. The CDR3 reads CASSRGSVNSNQPQHF. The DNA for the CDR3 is TGCGCCAGCAGCCGCGGGTCCGTCAATAGCAATCAGCCCCAGCATTTT.

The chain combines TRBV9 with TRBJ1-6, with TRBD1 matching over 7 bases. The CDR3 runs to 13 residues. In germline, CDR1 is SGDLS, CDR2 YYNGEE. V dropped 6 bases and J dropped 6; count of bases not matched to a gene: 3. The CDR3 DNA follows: TGTGCCAGCACAACAGGGGTTAATTCACCCCTCCACTTT. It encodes CASTTGVNSPLHF.

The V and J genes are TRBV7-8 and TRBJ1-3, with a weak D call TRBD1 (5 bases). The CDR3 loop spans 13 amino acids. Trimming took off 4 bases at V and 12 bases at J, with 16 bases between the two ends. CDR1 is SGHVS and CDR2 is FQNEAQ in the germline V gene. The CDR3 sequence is CASSSVLGLGIYF. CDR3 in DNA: TGTGCCAGCAGCTCAGTTTTGGGACTCGGCATATATTTT.

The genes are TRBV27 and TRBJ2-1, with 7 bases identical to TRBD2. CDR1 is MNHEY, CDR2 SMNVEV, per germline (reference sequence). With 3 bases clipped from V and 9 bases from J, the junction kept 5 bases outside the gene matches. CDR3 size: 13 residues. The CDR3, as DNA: TGTGCCAGCAGTTTCAGAGCGGGATCTGAGCAGTTCTTC. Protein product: CASSFRAGSEQFF.